The rows below give T cell receptor beta chains drawn from one sample of a study of blood T cell repertoires in COVID-19. Generated by immunoSEQ multiplex PCR, the TCRdb table keeps only in-frame clones and is missing some. The sample includes more than 100,000 clones, roughly 89% of them seen just once. The sequenced sample was peripheral blood. Every receptor here comes from a woman aged 55-69 years with COVID-19, enrolled during active disease. CDR3s include the opening cysteine and the closing phenylalanine or tryptophan. A D gene is named only where the DNA matches it firmly. Part of the rows lack a size; the others show once, few, many or a class for expanded clones.

j_call d_call v_call clone_size cdr3_nt cdr3_aa
TRBJ2-2 TRBD1 TRBV3-1/TRBV3-2 few TGTGCCAGCAGCTATAGTACAGGGGGCAACACCGGGGAGCTGTTTTTT CASSYSTGGNTGELFF
TRBJ2-1 TRBD1 TRBV15 NA TGTGCCACCAGCAGAGATTTCAGACAGGGTTACAATGAGCAGTTCTTC CATSRDFRQGYNEQFF
TRBJ1-1 NA TRBV27 NA TGTGCCAGCAGTTCCCTCGCCTCGCAGGGCCCCACTGAAGCTTTCTTT CASSSLASQGPTEAFF
TRBJ2-5 NA TRBV28 NA TGTGCCAGCAGTTCCCCAGGCAGCCAAGAGACCCAGTACTTC CASSSPGSQETQYF
TRBJ1-4 NA TRBV9 NA TGTGCCAGCGGGGGGTCGGGAGAAAATGAAAAACTGTTTTTT CASGGSGENEKLFF
TRBJ2-3 TRBD1 TRBV3-1/TRBV3-2 NA TGTGCCAGCAGCCTCGGGACAGGGAGCACAGATACGCAGTATTTT CASSLGTGSTDTQYF
TRBJ1-3 TRBD1 TRBV9 NA TGTGCCAGCAGTCCCGAGGGACAGGGGCGAAACACCATATATTTT CASSPEGQGRNTIYF
TRBJ2-7 NA TRBV5-4 few TGTGCCAGCAGCCCTTCATTGACCAACTGGGGCAACGAGCAGTACTTC CASSPSLTNWGNEQYF
TRBJ2-5 TRBD2 TRBV11-2 NA TGTGCCAGCAGCCGGACTAGCGGGGGCCAAGAGACCCAGTACTTC CASSRTSGGQETQYF
TRBJ1-2 NA TRBV2 NA TGTGCCAGCAGTGAAGTGGCGCAGGGGTGGAACTATGGCTACACCTTC CASSEVAQGWNYGYTF
TRBJ1-5 NA TRBV7-9 NA TGTGCCAGCAGCTTAGGCGACAATCAGCCCCAGCATTTT CASSLGDNQPQHF
TRBJ2-1 TRBD1 TRBV7-3 NA TGTGCCAGCAGTTTACAGGGGGGAGATGAGCAGTTCTTC CASSLQGGDEQFF
TRBJ2-3 NA TRBV7-3 NA TGTGCCAGCAGCTTGTTAGCTGGCACAGATACGCAGTATTTT CASSLLAGTDTQYF
TRBJ2-1 TRBD1 TRBV7-3 few TGTGCCAGCAGCTTAACGGGACAGGGTCAGTTCTTC CASSLTGQGQFF
TRBJ2-1 TRBD2 TRBV5-4 NA TGTGCCAGCAGCTTAGGGACTAGTGGGTACAATGAGCAGTTCTTC CASSLGTSGYNEQFF
TRBJ1-3 NA TRBV18 once TGTGCCAGCTCATCCGGGGGAAGCTCTGGAAACACCATATATTTT CASSSGGSSGNTIYF
TRBJ1-1 NA TRBV29-1 NA TGCAGCGTTTCGGACGACAGGAGCACTGAAGCTTTCTTT CSVSDDRSTEAFF
TRBJ2-7 NA TRBV6-6 NA TGTGCCAGCAGTTACTCGATTACAGGGGAGGCCGAGCAGTACTTC CASSYSITGEAEQYF
TRBJ2-2 NA TRBV5-8 NA TGTGCCAGCAGCTTGGGAATTGGGCCGATGAACACCGGGGAGCTGTTTTTT CASSLGIGPMNTGELFF
TRBJ2-7 NA TRBV10-3 NA TGTGCCATCAGTCTACAGGGATCCTACGAGCAGTACTTC CAISLQGSYEQYF
TRBJ1-2 NA TRBV3-1/TRBV3-2 NA TGTGCCAGCAGCCAAGATCCAGATTATGGCTACACCTTC CASSQDPDYGYTF
TRBJ2-1 NA TRBV3-1/TRBV3-2 NA TGTGCCAGCAGCCAAGAAAGAGGGACATGGAAGGGTAATGAGCAGTTCTTC CASSQERGTWKGNEQFF
TRBJ2-3 TRBD2 TRBV4-3 NA TGCGCCAGCAGCCAAGAGGTGGCGGGGGGGGACACAGGGGATACGCAGTATTTT CASSQEVAGGDTGDTQYF
TRBJ2-7 NA TRBV28 NA TGTGCCAGCAGTTTAGACAGGTTTAGTATCTCCGAGCAGTACTTC CASSLDRFSISEQYF
TRBJ1-1 NA TRBV9 NA TGTGCCAGCAGCGCGGGTAACAGGATGAACACTGAAGCTTTCTTT CASSAGNRMNTEAFF
TRBJ2-7 NA TRBV7-9 NA TGTGCCAGCAGTGGCAGTTCCTACGAGCAGTACTTC CASSGSSYEQYF
TRBJ2-1 NA TRBV7-2 NA TGTGCCAGCAGCTCCGATACAGGGAACTACAATGAGCAGTTCTTC CASSSDTGNYNEQFF
TRBJ2-2 NA TRBV2 NA TGTGCCAGCAGACTCCTCCCTAACACCGGGGAGCTGTTTTTT CASRLLPNTGELFF
TRBJ1-2 NA TRBV7-3 few TGTGCCAGCAGCTTAACCAGTAACTATGGCTACACCTTC CASSLTSNYGYTF
TRBJ1-2 NA TRBV5-6 NA TGTGCCAGCAGCTTCTTTGGTTCCAGCTATGGCTACACCTTC CASSFFGSSYGYTF
TRBJ2-1 TRBD1 TRBV10-3 NA TGTGCCATCAGTTCGACAGGGGACGGGGCGAGGAATGAGCAGTTCTTC CAISSTGDGARNEQFF
TRBJ1-1 NA TRBV27 NA TGTGCCAGCAGTTTATCGAGGAGGGTGACTGAAGCTTTCTTT CASSLSRRVTEAFF
TRBJ2-7 NA TRBV9 NA TGTGCCAGCAGCCACACGGGGGGCTCCTACTCCTACGAGCAGTACTTC CASSHTGGSYSYEQYF
TRBJ2-5 TRBD2 TRBV10-3 NA TGTGCCATCAAGACTAGCGGGGCTGAGACCCAGTACTTC CAIKTSGAETQYF
TRBJ1-2 NA TRBV7-2 NA TGTGCCAGCAGCCCAACTACAGGTGCAGCTAACTATGGCTACACCTTC CASSPTTGAANYGYTF
TRBJ1-5 NA TRBV7-2 NA TGTGCCAGCAGCTTCTACAGTCCTCAGCCCCAGCATTTT CASSFYSPQPQHF
TRBJ2-7 NA TRBV6-1 NA TGTGCCAGCAGTCCGGACAGCCATCTCTACGAGCAGTACTTC CASSPDSHLYEQYF
TRBJ2-3 NA TRBV19 NA TGTGCCTCCAGTAGGGACTCAAGCACAGATACGCAGTATTTT CASSRDSSTDTQYF
TRBJ1-3 TRBD1 TRBV30 NA TGTGCCTGGAATTCCCAGGGGGCCTCTGGAAACACCATATATTTT CAWNSQGASGNTIYF
TRBJ2-2 TRBD1 TRBV19 NA TGTGCCAGTACCAAGGACAGGGGTACCGGGGAGCTGTTTTTT CASTKDRGTGELFF
TRBJ1-2 TRBD1 TRBV10-3 NA TGTGCCATCAAAGGGGCTGACAGGGACTATGGCTACACCTTC CAIKGADRDYGYTF
TRBJ2-3 TRBD2 TRBV5-4 NA TGTGCCAGCAGCTTGTTAGGGGAAGGGACTACTAGCACAGATACGCAGTATTTT CASSLLGEGTTSTDTQYF
TRBJ2-3 NA TRBV20-1 few TGCAGTGCTCGTGGGGCGATCGCAGATACGCAGTATTTT CSARGAIADTQYF
TRBJ1-6 NA TRBV5-1 NA TGCGCCAGCAGCTTCACAGAGAATTCACCCCTCCACTTT CASSFTENSPLHF
TRBJ1-1 TRBD1 TRBV4-2 NA TGTGCCAGCAGCCGAGAGGGGGCGTCTGGCACTGAAGCTTTCTTT CASSREGASGTEAFF
TRBJ1-1 NA TRBV4-2 NA TGTGCCAGCAGCCAAGTGGGAGCTTCCGCTGAAGCTTTCTTT CASSQVGASAEAFF
TRBJ1-6 NA TRBV7-2 NA TGTGCCAGCAGCCCCCAGACAGGACGGGGAGTTTCACCCCTCCACTTT CASSPQTGRGVSPLHF
TRBJ1-6 NA TRBV3-1/TRBV3-2 once TGTGCCAGCAGCCCGTCGAGGACCCTCCACTTT CASSPSRTLHF
TRBJ1-5 TRBD1 TRBV30 NA TGTGCCTGTGGACAGGGAAACAATCAGCCCCAGCATTTT CACGQGNNQPQHF
TRBJ1-1 TRBD1 TRBV5-1 NA TGCGCCAGCAGCTCAGACAGGGGACAGAGGGACACTGAAGCTTTCTTT CASSSDRGQRDTEAFF
TRBJ2-3 NA TRBV9 NA TGTGCCAGCAGCTGGTCAGGGGATACGCAGTATTTT CASSWSGDTQYF
TRBJ1-2 TRBD1 TRBV13 NA TGTGCCAGCAGCTTAGGGAGGGGACAGAATGGCTACACCTTC CASSLGRGQNGYTF
TRBJ1-1 TRBD1 TRBV4-3 NA TGCGCCAGCAGGACAGGGGGCACTGAAGCTTTCTTT CASRTGGTEAFF
TRBJ2-1 TRBD2 TRBV6-4 NA TGTGCCAGCAGTGTTACTAGCGCTAATGAGCAGTTCTTC CASSVTSANEQFF
TRBJ1-6 NA TRBV4-1 NA TGCGCCAGCAGGAACAGGGTTGGGAATTCACCCCTCCACTTT CASRNRVGNSPLHF
TRBJ1-5 TRBD1 TRBV4-3 NA TGCGCCAGCAGCCTAAACGGACAGGGCGATCAGCCCCAGCATTTT CASSLNGQGDQPQHF
TRBJ2-4 NA TRBV24-1 few TGTGCCACCAATGGACAGCCCCTGGACATTCAGTACTTC CATNGQPLDIQYF